This T cell receptor beta chain was captured in a study of blood T cell repertoires in COVID-19. Profiled with immunoSEQ multiplex PCR; TCRdb holds only in-frame clones, not every one. The data contain hundreds of thousands of clones, 87% of them singletons. The ends were cut back, 5 bases at V and 8 bases at J, with 18 bases in the middle. Looked up from germline, CDR1 is SGHAT and CDR2 is FQNNGV. There are 15 residues in the CDR3. Sequenced sample: PBMCs or T cells enriched from blood (not recorded which). The sequence came from a woman aged 30 to 39 with acute COVID-19. The genes are TRBV11-2 and TRBJ1-4, with a tentative D call TRBD1 (5 bases). This CDR3 is CASSLLGGIGEKLFF. Here the CDR3 DNA reads TGTGCCAGCAGCCTCCTCGGGGGAATAGGGGAAAAACTGTTTTTT. Using reference TRBV11-2 and TRBJ1-4 for the parts outside the CDR3, the full variable domain is EAGVAQSPRYKIIEKRQSVAFWCNPISGHATLYWYQQILGQGPKLLIQFQNNGVVDDSQLPKDRFSAERLKGVDSTLKIQPAKLEDSAVYLCASSLLGGIGEKLFFGSGTQLSVL.